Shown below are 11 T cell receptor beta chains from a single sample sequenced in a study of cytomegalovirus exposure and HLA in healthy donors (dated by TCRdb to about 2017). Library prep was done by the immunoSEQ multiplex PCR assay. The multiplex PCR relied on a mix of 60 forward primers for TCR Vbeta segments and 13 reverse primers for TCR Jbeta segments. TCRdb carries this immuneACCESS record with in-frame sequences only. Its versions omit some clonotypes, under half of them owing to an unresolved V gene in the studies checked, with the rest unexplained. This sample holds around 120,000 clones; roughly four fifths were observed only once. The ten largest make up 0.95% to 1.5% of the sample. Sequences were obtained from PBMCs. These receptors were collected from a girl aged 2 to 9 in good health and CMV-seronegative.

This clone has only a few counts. The CDR3: CASSQTGQVITEAFF. In nucleotides, the CDR3 is TGTGCCAGCAGCCAAACGGGACAGGTCATCACTGAAGCTTTCTTT. The genes are TRBV4-2 and TRBJ1-1; 8 bases line up with TRBD1. After removal of 2 bases from V and 4 bases from J, the junction contained 6 bases not matched to a gene. The germline V gene has CDR1 LGHNA and CDR2 YNFKEQ. This CDR3 has 15 residues.

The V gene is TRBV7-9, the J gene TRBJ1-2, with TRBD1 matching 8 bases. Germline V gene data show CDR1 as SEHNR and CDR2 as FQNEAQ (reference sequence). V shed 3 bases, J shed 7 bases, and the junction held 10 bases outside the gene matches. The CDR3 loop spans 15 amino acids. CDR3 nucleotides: TGTGCCAGCAGCTTCGGGGACAGGAGAGGGGGTGGCTACACCTTC. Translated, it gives CASSFGDRRGGGYTF.

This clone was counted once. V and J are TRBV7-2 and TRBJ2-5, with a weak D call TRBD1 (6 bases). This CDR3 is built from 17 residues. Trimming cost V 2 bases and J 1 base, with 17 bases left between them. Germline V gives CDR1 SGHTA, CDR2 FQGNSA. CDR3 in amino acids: CASSLPPPVGAQETQYF. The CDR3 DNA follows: TGTGCCAGCAGCTTACCCCCCCCCGTGGGGGCCCAAGAGACCCAGTACTTC.

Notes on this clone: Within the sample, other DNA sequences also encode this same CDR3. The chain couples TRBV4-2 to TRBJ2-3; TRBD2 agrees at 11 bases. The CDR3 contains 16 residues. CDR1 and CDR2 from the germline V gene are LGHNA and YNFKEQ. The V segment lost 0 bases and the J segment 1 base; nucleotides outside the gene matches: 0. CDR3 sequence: CASSQELAGGTDTQYF. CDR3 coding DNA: TGTGCCAGCAGCCAAGAACTAGCGGGGGGCACAGATACGCAGTATTTT.

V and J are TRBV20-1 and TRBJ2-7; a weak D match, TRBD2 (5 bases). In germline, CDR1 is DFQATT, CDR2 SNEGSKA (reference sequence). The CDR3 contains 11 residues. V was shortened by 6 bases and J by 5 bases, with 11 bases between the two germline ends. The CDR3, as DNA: TGCAGTGCCATGGAGGCAAACGAGCAGTACTTC. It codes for CSAMEANEQYF.

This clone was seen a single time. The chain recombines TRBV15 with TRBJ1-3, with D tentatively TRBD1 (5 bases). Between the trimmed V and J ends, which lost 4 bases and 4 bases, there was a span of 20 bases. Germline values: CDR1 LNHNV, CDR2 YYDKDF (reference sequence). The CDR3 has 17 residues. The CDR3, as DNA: TGTGCCACCAGCACTCATACAGGATCCAGAGAGGGAAACACCATATATTTT. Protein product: CATSTHTGSREGNTIYF.

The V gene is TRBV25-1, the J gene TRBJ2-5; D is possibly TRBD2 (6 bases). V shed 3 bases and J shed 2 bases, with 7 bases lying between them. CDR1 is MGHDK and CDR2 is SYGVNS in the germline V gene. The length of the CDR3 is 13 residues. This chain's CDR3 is CASSERDQETQYF. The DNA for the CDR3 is TGTGCCAGCAGTGAGCGGGATCAAGAGACCCAGTACTTC. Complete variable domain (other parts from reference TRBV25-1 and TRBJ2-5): EADIYQTPRYLVIGTGKKITLECSQTMGHDKMYWYQQDPGMELHLIHYSYGVNSTEKGDLSSESTVSRIRTEHFPLTLESARPSHTSQYLCASSERDQETQYFGPGTRLLVL.

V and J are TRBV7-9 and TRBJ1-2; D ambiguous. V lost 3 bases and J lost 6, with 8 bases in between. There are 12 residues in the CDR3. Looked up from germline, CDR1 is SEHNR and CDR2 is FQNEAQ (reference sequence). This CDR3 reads CASSLAQHGYTF. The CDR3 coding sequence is TGTGCCAGCAGCTTGGCACAACATGGCTACACCTTC.

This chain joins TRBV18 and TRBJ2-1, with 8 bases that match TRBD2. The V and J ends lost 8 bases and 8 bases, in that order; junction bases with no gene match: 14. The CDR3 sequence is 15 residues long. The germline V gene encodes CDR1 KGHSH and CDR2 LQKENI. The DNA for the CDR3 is TGTGCCAGCCGACGAGCGGGGGACTTTTTGGATGAGCAGTTCTTC. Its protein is CASRRAGDFLDEQFF.

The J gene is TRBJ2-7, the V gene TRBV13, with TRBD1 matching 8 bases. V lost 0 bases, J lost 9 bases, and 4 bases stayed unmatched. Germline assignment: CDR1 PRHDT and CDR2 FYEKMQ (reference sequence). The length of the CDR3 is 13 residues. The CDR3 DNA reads TGTGCCAGCAGCTTAGGGGGACAGGTTGGGCAGTACTTC. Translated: CASSLGGQVGQYF.

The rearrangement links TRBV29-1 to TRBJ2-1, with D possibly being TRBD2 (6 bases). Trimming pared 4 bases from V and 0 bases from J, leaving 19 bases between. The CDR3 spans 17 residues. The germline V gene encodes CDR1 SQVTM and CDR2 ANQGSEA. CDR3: CSVGVREDLSSYNEQFF. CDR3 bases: TGCAGCGTTGGGGTAAGGGAGGACCTGAGCTCCTACAATGAGCAGTTCTTC.